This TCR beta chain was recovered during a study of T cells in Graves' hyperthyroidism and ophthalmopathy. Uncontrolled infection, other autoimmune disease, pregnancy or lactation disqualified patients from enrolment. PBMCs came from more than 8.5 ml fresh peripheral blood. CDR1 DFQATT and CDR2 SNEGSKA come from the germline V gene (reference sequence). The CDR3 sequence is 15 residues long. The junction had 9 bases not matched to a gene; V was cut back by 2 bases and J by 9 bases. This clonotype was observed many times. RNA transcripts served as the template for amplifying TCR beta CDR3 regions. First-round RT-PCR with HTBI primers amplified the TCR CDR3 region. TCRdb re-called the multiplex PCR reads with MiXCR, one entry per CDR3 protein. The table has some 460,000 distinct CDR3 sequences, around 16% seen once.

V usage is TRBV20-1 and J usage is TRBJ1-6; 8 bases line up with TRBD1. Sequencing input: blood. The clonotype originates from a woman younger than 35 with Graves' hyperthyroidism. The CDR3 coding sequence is TGCAGTGCTAGACCACCGACAGGGGCAGGTTCACCCCTCCACTTT. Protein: CSARPPTGAGSPLHF.